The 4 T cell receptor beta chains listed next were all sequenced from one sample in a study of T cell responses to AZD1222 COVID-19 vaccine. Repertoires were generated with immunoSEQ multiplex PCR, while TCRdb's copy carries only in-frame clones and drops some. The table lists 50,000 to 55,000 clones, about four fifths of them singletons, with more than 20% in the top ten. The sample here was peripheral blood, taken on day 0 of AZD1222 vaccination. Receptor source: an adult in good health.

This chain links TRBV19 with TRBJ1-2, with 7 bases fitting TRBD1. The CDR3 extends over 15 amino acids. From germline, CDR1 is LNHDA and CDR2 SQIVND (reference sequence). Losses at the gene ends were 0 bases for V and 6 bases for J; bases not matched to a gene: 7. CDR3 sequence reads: CASSIDGQADDGYTF. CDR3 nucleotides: TGTGCCAGTAGTATAGACGGACAGGCCGACGATGGCTACACCTTC.

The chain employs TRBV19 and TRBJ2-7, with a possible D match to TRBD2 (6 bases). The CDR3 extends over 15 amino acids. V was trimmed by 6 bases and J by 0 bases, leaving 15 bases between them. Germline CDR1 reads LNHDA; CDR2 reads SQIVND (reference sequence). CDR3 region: CASSGEERSSYEQYF. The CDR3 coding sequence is TGTGCCAGTAGCGGGGAGGAGAGAAGCTCCTACGAGCAGTACTTC.

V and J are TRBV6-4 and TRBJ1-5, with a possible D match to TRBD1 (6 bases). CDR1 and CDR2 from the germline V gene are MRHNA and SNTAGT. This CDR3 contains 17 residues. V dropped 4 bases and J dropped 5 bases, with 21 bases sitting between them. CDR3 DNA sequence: TGTGCCAGCAGTGTTGGGGGCCGGAACAGCCTCCATCAGCCCCAGCATTTT. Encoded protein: CASSVGGRNSLHQPQHF.

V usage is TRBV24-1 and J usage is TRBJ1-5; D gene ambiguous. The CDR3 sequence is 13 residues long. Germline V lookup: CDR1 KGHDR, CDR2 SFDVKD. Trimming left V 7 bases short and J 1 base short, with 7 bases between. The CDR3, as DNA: TGTGCCACCAGCCAGGACAGCAATCAGCCCCAGCATTTT. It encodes CATSQDSNQPQHF.